This is a list of T cell receptor beta chains from one sample in a study of OX40 agonist ivuxolimab in advanced cancers. The assay was immunoSEQ multiplex PCR, and TCRdb's table has in-frame clones only and misses some. The sample gives around 70,000 clones, around 89% of which show up once; over 0.75% is in the top ten. This specimen was CD4+ or CD8+ T cells sorted from blood, taken in a trial of the OX40 agonist ivuxolimab. These receptors all come from an adult with an advanced solid tumor such as melanoma, head and neck, liver or kidney cancer. Each CDR3 is given with its conserved first and last residue. A D gene is named only where the DNA matches it firmly. Where a row states a size, it is once, few, many or the class of an expanded clone; other rows omit it.

j_gene | v_gene | d_gene | len | abundance | CDR3nt | CDR3aa
TRBJ2-1 | TRBV27 | - | 16 | - | TGTGCCAGCAGTTCAGACAGACGGAATAGGTACAATGAGCAGTTCTTC | CASSSDRRNRYNEQFF
TRBJ1-1 | TRBV18 | TRBD1 | 14 | once | TGTGCCAGCTCACAGCAGGGGGTATCCACTGAAGCTTTCTTT | CASSQQGVSTEAFF
TRBJ2-1 | TRBV2 | - | 14 | - | TGTGCCAGCAGGAACCAGCAGGGGCCTCGGGGGCAGTTCTTC | CASRNQQGPRGQFF
TRBJ2-1 | TRBV4-2 | - | 16 | once | TGTGCCAGCAGCCAAGAGGGAGGAGGGCTAGCAGGAGAGCAGTTCTTC | CASSQEGGGLAGEQFF
TRBJ2-1 | TRBV2 | - | 13 | - | TGTGCCAGCAGTGGACTGATAGACAATGAGCAGTTCTTC | CASSGLIDNEQFF
TRBJ1-4 | TRBV19 | - | 15 | - | TGTGCCAGTAGTATCCTCGACAGACCTAATGAAAAACTGTTTTTT | CASSILDRPNEKLFF
TRBJ2-1 | TRBV19 | - | 14 | once | TGTGCCAGTCGGGGGAGCTCGATCTACAATGAGCAGTTCTTC | CASRGSSIYNEQFF
TRBJ1-4 | TRBV30 | - | 14 | - | TGTGCCTGGAGTCGTGGGGGTGCTGGGGAAAAACTGTTTTTT | CAWSRGGAGEKLFF
TRBJ2-1 | TRBV9 | TRBD2 | 15 | - | TGTGCCAGCAGCGTAGGGACTAGCGGGAGTAATGAGCAGTTCTTC | CASSVGTSGSNEQFF
TRBJ1-1 | TRBV28 | - | 14 | - | TGTGCCAGCAGTTCCGGGACGCCGAACACTGAAGCTTTCTTT | CASSSGTPNTEAFF
TRBJ1-4 | TRBV27 | - | 13 | - | TGTGCCAGCAGCCCCCGCGGGAGTCAAAAACTGTTTTTT | CASSPRGSQKLFF
TRBJ1-4 | TRBV7-8 | - | 18 | - | TGTGCCAGCAGCTTATATTGGTGGGGGTCAAGTAAAAATGAAAAACTGTTTTTT | CASSLYWWGSSKNEKLFF
TRBJ1-1 | TRBV5-4 | - | 13 | - | TGTGCCAGCAGTTATCAGGGGAACACTGAAGCTTTCTTT | CASSYQGNTEAFF
TRBJ2-7 | TRBV7-9 | TRBD1 | 15 | - | TGTGCCAGCAGCTATCCGGGACAGGGGACCTACGAGCAGTACTTC | CASSYPGQGTYEQYF
TRBJ2-7 | TRBV10-3 | TRBD2 | 19 | - | TGTGCCATCAGTGACATAAGTGCTAGCGGGAGAGGTGGAGGTTACGAGCAGTACTTC | CAISDISASGRGGGYEQYF
TRBJ2-7 | TRBV28 | TRBD1 | 14 | once | TGTGCCAGCAGCTCCTGGACAGGGTCGGGCGAGCAGTACTTC | CASSSWTGSGEQYF
TRBJ2-1 | TRBV7-7 | TRBD2 | 16 | - | TGTGCCAGCAGCTTATTGCCGGGAGGGCGTAGTCGTGAGCAGTTCTTC | CASSLLPGGRSREQFF
TRBJ2-7 | TRBV5-1 | - | 14 | - | TGCGCCAGCAGCTTGGCCAGCTCCCGCGACGAGCAGTACTTC | CASSLASSRDEQYF
TRBJ2-5 | TRBV5-1 | TRBD2 | 15 | - | TGCGCCAGCAGCTTGGTCGCTAGCGGACAAGAGACCCAGTACTTC | CASSLVASGQETQYF
TRBJ2-1 | TRBV28 | - | 18 | - | TGTGCCAGCAGCCCTAGGTGGTTAGCGTCCCTAAGGAACAATGAGCAGTTCTTC | CASSPRWLASLRNNEQFF
TRBJ1-5 | TRBV30 | - | 13 | few | TGTGCCTGGAGTGAGGCTAGCAATCAGCCCCAGCATTTT | CAWSEASNQPQHF
TRBJ1-1 | TRBV5-1 | - | 12 | - | TGCGCCAGCAAGGTCCAAGGCACTGAAGCTTTCTTT | CASKVQGTEAFF
TRBJ1-5 | TRBV11-2 | TRBD1 | 17 | - | TGTGCCAGCAGCCAGGGACAGGGGGCTTGGAGCAATCAGCCCCAGCATTTT | CASSQGQGAWSNQPQHF
TRBJ2-7 | TRBV27 | - | 15 | - | TGTGCCAGCAGTACCCCAGGGCCCCCTCCTGAAAAGCAGTACTTC | CASSTPGPPPEKQYF
TRBJ2-7 | TRBV7-9 | TRBD1 | 16 | - | TGTGCCAGCAGCACACGCCCCGGGACAGGGTCCGGCGAGCAGTACTTC | CASSTRPGTGSGEQYF
TRBJ2-4 | TRBV7-9 | - | 17 | - | TGTGCCAGCAGCCCTTTAGGAGGTGGGACGTTGTGGAACATTCAGTACTTC | CASSPLGGGTLWNIQYF
TRBJ2-1 | TRBV7-3 | - | 13 | - | TGTGCCAGCAGCTTCCAGGCGTACAATGAGCAGTTCTTC | CASSFQAYNEQFF
TRBJ2-7 | TRBV4-2 | TRBD2 | 14 | - | TGTGCCAGCAGCCAAGGACTAGCGGGCTACGAGCAGTACTTC | CASSQGLAGYEQYF